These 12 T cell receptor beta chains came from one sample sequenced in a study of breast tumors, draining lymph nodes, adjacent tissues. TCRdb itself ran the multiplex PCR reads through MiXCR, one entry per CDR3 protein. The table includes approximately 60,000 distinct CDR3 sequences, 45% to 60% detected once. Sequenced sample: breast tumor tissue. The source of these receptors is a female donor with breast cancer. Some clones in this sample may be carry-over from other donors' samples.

The CDR3 protein is CASSATGTGNSPLHF. As DNA, the CDR3 is TGTGCCAGCAGTGCCACCGGGACAGGGAATTCACCCCTCCACTTT. The chain is built from TRBV2 and TRBJ1-6, with 9 bases matching TRBD1. This CDR3 has 15 amino acids. Unmatched junction bases numbered 5, after V lost 4 bases and J lost 7 bases. Looked up from germline, CDR1 is SNHLY and CDR2 is FYNNEI.

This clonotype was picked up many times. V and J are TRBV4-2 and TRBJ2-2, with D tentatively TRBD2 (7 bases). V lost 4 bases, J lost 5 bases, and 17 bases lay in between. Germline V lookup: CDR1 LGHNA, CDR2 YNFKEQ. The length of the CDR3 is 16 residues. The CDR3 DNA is TGTGCCAGCAGCCCGAGCGGGACATTCAAGACCGGGGAGCTGTTTTTT. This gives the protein CASSPSGTFKTGELFF.

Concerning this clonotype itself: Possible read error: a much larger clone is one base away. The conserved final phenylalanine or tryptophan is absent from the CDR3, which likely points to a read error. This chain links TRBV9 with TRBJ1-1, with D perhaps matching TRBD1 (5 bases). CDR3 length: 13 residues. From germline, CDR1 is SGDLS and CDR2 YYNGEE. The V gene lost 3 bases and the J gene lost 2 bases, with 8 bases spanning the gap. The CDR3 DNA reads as TGTGCCAGCAGCGATCAGGGCAACACTGAAGCTTTCTTG. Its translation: CASSDQGNTEAFL.

The CDR3 loop is CASTRRGSDNEQFF. The CDR3 nucleotides read TGTGCCAGCACCCGCAGGGGGTCGGACAATGAGCAGTTCTTC. The V gene is TRBV12-3 or TRBV12-4, the J gene TRBJ2-1; 7 nucleotides agree with TRBD1. This CDR3 comprises 14 residues. Trimming cost V 7 bases and J 5 bases; bases outside gene matches: 8.

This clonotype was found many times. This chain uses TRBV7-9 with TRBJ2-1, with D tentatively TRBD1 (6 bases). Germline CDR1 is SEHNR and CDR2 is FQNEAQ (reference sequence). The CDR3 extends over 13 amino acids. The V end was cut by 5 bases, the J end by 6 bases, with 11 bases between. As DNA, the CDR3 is TGTGCCAGCAGCCTAGGGGGAATCAATGAGCAGTTCTTC. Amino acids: CASSLGGINEQFF. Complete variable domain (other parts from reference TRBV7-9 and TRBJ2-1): DTGVSQNPRHKITKRGQNVTFRCDPISEHNRLYWYRQTLGQGPEFLTYFQNEAQLEKSRLLSDRFSAERPKGSFSTLEIQRTEQGDSAMYLCASSLGGINEQFFGPGTRLTVL.

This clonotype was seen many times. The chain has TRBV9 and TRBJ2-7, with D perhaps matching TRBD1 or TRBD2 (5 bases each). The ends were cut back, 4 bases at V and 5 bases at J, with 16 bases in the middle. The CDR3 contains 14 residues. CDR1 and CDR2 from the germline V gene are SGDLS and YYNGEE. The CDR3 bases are TGTGCCAGCAGCCCAAATGTGGGGGTTCACGAGCAGTACTTC. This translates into CASSPNVGVHEQYF.

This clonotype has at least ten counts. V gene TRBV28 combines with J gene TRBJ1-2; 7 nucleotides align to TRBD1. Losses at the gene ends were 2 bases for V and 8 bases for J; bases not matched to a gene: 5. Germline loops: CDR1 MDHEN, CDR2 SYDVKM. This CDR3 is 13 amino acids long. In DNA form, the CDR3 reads TGTGCCAGCAGTTTAGGCAGGGGGAGAGGCTACACCTTC. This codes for CASSLGRGRGYTF.

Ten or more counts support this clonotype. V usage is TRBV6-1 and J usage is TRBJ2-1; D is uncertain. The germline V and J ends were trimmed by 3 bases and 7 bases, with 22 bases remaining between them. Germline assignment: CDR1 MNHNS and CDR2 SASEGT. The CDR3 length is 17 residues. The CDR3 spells CASSEGIRADLGNEQFF. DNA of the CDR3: TGTGCCAGCAGTGAGGGGATCCGGGCCGACCTTGGAAATGAGCAGTTCTTC.

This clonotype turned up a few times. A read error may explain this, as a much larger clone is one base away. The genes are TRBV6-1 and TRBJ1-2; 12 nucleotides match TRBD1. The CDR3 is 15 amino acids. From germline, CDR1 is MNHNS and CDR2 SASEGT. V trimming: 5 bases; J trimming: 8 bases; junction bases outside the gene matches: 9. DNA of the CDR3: TGTGCCAGCAGTCAAGGGGGACAGGGGGCGCGAGGCTACACCTTC. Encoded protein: CASSQGGQGARGYTF.

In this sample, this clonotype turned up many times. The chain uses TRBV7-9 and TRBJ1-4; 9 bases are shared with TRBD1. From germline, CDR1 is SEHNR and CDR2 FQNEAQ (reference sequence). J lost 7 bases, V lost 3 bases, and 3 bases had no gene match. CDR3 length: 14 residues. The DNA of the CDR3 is TGTGCCAGCAGCTTCGGACAGGGGATTGAAAAACTGTTTTTT. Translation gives CASSFGQGIEKLFF.

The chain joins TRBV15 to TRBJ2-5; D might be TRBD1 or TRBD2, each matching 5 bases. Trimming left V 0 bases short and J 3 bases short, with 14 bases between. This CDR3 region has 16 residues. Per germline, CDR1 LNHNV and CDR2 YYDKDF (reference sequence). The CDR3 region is CATSREGRDAEETQYF. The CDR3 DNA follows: TGTGCCACCAGCAGAGAGGGTCGGGACGCCGAAGAGACCCAGTACTTC. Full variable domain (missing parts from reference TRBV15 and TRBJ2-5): DAMVIQNPRYQVTQFGKPVTLSCSQTLNHNVMYWYQQKSSQAPKLLFHYYDKDFNNEADTPDNFQSRRPNTSFCFLDIRSPGLGDTAMYLCATSREGRDAEETQYFGPGTRLLVL.

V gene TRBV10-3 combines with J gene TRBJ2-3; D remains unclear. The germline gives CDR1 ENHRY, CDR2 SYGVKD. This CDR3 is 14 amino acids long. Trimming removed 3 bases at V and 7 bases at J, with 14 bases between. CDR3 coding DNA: TGTGCCATCAGTGATTATCCTGGCCGTTATACGCAGTATTTT. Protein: CAISDYPGRYTQYF.